This is a list of T cell receptor beta chains from one sample in a study of blood T cell repertoires in COVID-19. This table comes from immunoSEQ multiplex PCR, and its TCRdb copy is limited to in-frame clones, with some not included. The repertoire holds 200,000 or so clones, approximately 84% seen once, with approximately 5.1% in the top ten. The sequenced sample consisted of peripheral blood. Receptors were obtained from a woman in her 70s with active or convalescent COVID-19. Each CDR3 is given without its conserved first and last residue.

TRBV5-1 ASSLRDKETQY
TRBV9 ASSLTSGRLDYGEQF
TRBV24-1 ATSDVTSGRTTDTQY
TRBV10-3 AISQGRSDYGYT
TRBV11-2 ASSLELTGRFDFLGNTIY
TRBV3-1/TRBV3-2 ASSQGIGRGVNNEQF
TRBV5-1 ASSGGITDTQY
TRBV18 ASSPRGSTEAF
TRBV5-6 ASSLTGTGENQPQH
TRBV2 ASRGTSGKGEQY
TRBV4-1 ASSVLAGGIDTQY
TRBV7-8 ASSLVSGGSYNEQF
TRBV6-5 ASGTRVAEERD
TRBV9 ASSVSFEQF